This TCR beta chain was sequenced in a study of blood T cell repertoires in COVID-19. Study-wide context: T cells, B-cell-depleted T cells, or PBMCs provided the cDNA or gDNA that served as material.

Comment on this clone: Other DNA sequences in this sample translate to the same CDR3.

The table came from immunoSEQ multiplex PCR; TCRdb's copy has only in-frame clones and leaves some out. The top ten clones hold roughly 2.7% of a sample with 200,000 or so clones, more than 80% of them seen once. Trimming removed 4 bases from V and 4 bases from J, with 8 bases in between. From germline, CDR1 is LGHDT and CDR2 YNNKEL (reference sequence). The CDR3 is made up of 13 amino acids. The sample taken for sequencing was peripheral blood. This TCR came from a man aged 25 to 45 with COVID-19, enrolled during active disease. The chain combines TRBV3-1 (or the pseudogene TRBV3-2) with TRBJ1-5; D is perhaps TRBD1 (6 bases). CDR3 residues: CASSPQGNQPQHF. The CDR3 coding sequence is TGTGCCAGCAGCCCCCAGGGGAATCAGCCCCAGCATTTT.